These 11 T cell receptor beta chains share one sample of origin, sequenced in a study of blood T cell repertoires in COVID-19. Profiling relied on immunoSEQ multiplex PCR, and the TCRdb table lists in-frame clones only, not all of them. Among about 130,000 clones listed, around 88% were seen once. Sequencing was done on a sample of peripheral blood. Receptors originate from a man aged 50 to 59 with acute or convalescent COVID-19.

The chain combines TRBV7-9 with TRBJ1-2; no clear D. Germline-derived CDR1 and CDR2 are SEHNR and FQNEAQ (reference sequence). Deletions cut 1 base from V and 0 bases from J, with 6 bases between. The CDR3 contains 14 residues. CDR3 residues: CASSLVSTNYGYTF. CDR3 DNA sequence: TGTGCCAGCAGCTTAGTCTCTACTAACTATGGCTACACCTTC.

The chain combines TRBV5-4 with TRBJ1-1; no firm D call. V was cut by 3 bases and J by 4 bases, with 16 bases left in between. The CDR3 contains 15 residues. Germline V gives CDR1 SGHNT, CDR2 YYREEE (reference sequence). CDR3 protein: CASSSQKGGGTEAFF. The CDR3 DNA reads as TGTGCCAGCAGCTCCCAGAAAGGAGGCGGCACTGAAGCTTTCTTT.

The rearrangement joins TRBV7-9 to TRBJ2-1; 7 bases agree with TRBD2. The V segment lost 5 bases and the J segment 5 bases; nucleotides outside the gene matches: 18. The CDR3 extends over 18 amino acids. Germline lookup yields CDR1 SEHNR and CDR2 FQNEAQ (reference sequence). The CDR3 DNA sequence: TGTGCCAGCAGCCAACGGGGTAGCGGGTTAAAAAACCACAATGAGCAGTTCTTC. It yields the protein CASSQRGSGLKNHNEQFF.

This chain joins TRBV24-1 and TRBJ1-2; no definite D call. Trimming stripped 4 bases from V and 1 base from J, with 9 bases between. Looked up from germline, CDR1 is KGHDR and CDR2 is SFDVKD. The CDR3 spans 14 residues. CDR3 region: CATSEPTVNYGYTF. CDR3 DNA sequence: TGTGCCACCAGTGAACCCACAGTTAACTATGGCTACACCTTC.

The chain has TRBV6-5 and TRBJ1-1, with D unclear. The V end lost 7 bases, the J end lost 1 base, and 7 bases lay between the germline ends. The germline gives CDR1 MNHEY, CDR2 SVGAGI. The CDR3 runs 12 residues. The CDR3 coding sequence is TGTGCCAGCAACGAACAGAACACTGAAGCTTTCTTT. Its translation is CASNEQNTEAFF.

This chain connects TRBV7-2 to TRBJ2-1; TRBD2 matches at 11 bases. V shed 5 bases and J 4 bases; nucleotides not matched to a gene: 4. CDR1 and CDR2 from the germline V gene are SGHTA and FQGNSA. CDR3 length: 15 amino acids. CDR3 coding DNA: TGTGCCAGCAGCCTGGGACTAGCGGATTACAATGAGCAGTTCTTC. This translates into CASSLGLADYNEQFF.

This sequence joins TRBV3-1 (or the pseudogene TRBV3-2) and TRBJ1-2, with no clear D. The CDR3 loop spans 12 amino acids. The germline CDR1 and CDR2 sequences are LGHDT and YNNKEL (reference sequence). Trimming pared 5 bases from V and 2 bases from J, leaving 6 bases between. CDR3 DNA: TGTGCCAGCAGCGCACGGAACTATGGCTACACCTTC. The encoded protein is CASSARNYGYTF.

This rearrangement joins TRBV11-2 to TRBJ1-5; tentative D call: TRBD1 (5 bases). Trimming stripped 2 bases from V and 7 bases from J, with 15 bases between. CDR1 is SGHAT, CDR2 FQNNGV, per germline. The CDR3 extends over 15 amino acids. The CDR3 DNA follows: TGTGCCAGCAGCTTAAGAACAGGTCCCTCCCAGCCCCAGCATTTT. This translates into CASSLRTGPSQPQHF.

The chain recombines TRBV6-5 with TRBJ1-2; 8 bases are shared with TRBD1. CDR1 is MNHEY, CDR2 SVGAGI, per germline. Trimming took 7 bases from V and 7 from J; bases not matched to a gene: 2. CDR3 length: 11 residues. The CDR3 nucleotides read TGTGCCAGCAAAACAGGGGGTGGCTACACCTTC. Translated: CASKTGGGYTF.

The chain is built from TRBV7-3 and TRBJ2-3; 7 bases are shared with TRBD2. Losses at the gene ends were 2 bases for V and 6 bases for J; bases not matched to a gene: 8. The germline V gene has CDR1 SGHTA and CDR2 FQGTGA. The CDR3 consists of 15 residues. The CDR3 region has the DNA TGTGCCAGCAGCTTACGGCTAGCGGCCGGGGATACGCAGTATTTT. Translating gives CASSLRLAAGDTQYF.

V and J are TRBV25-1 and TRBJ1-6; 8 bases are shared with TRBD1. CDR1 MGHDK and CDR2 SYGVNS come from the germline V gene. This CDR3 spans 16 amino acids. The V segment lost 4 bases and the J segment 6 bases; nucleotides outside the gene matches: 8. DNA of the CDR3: TGTGCCAGCAGTGTCGACAGGGGCGTAGGTAATTCACCCCTCCACTTT. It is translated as CASSVDRGVGNSPLHF.